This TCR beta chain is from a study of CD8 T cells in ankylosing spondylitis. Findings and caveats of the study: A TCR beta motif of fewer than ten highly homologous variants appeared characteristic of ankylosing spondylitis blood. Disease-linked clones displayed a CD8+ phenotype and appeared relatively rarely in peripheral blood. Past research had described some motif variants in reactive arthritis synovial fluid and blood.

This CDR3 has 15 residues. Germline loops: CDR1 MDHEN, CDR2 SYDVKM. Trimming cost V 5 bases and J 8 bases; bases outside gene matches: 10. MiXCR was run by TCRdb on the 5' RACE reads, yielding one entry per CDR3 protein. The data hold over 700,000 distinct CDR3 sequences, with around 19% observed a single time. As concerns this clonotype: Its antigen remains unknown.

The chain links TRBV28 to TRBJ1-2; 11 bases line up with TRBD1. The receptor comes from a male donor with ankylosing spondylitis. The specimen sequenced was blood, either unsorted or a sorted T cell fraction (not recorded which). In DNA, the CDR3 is TGTGCCAGCAGTACACCAGGGACAGGGGGTTTGGGCTACACCTTC. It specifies CASSTPGTGGLGYTF.